What follows are 4 T cell receptor beta chains derived from one specimen sequenced in a study of T cell responses to AZD1222 COVID-19 vaccine. Sequencing used immunoSEQ multiplex PCR; TCRdb keeps in-frame clones, though not all of them. Among around 130,000 clones listed, approximately 85% were seen once. Specimen: peripheral blood, collected on day 0 of AZD1222 vaccination. The receptors originated from an adult in good health.

Worth noting for this clone: The junction differs from germline at one of its ends, possibly a read error. This chain joins TRBV12-3 or TRBV12-4 and TRBJ1-2, with D tentatively TRBD1 (5 bases). The CDR3 length is 13 residues. CDR3 sequence (DNA): TGTGCCAGCAGTTTATCTAGGCAGGGCCGTATTTTCTTC. Translated, it gives CASSLSRQGRIFF.

The chain recombines TRBV11-2 with TRBJ2-7; the D is unclear. With 2 bases removed from V and 0 bases from J, the gap between germline ends came to 8 bases. The CDR3 runs 14 residues. Germline assignment: CDR1 SGHAT and CDR2 FQNNGV. CDR3 coding DNA: TGTGCCAGCAGCTTATGGCACCTCTCCTACGAGCAGTACTTC. Its protein is CASSLWHLSYEQYF.

The V gene is TRBV5-1, the J gene TRBJ1-1; D remains ambiguous. There are 13 residues in the CDR3. CDR1 is SGHRS, CDR2 YFSETQ, per germline. V was shortened by 0 bases and J by 3 bases, with 6 bases between the two germline ends. The CDR3 nucleotides are TGCGCCAGCAGCTTGGCTGGCGACACTGAAGCTTTCTTT. Translated: CASSLAGDTEAFF.

J is TRBJ2-7 and V is TRBV5-1; 11 bases agree with TRBD1. Germline CDR1 reads SGHRS; CDR2 reads YFSETQ. CDR3 length equals 14 residues. Trimming took 5 bases from V and 3 from J; bases not matched to a gene: 4. DNA for the CDR3: TGCGCCAGCAGTCCCGGGACAGGGGGCTACGAGCAGTACTTC. Encoded protein: CASSPGTGGYEQYF.